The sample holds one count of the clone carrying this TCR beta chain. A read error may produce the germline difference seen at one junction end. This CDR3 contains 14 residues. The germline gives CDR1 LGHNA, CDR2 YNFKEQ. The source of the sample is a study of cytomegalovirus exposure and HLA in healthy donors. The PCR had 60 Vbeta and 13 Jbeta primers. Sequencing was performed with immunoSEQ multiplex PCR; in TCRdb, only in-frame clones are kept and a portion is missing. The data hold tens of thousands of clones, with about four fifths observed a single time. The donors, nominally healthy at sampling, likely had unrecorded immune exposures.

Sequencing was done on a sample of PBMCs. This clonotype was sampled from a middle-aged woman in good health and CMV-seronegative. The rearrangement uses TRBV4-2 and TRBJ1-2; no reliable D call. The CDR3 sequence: CASSQDGVNYGYPF. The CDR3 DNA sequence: TGTGCCAGCAGCCAAGATGGAGTAAACTATGGCTACCCCTTC.